This entry lists 20 T cell receptor beta chains sequenced from one sample in a study of shared clonotypes between healthy human individuals. The repertoire was sequenced with immunoSEQ multiplex PCR; TCRdb's copy has only in-frame clones and lacks some. The table has roughly 2,000,000 clones, around 93% seen once. Terminally differentiated effector memory CD45RA+ cells were excluded by CCR7 positive selection of CD45RO-negative cells. Material: naive CD8+ T cells from PBMCs. Every receptor here comes from a young man in good health. Some clones in this sample may be carry-over from other donors' samples.

In DNA, the CDR3 is TGTGCCAGCAGCCGAAGGGGGGTCCCTAGCGATGGCTACACCTTC. Translated: CASSRRGVPSDGYTF. J is TRBJ1-2 and V is TRBV7-8; D may be TRBD1 (6 bases). Deletions cut 5 bases from V and 6 bases from J, with 19 bases between. This CDR3 region has 15 residues. Germline CDR1 and CDR2: SGHVS and FQNEAQ.

The V call is TRBV19, the J call TRBJ2-7, with D possibly being TRBD2 (6 bases). Germline V CDR1 and CDR2: LNHDA, SQIVND (reference sequence). V shed 1 base and J shed 4 bases, with 14 bases lying between them. The CDR3 length is 15 residues. CDR3 DNA: TGTGCCAGTAGTATAGCCCGGGAGCGACCGTACGAGCAGTACTTC. Residues: CASSIARERPYEQYF.

The chain combines TRBV9 with TRBJ1-3; D uncertain. Trimming removed 1 base at V and 0 bases at J, with 8 bases between. The CDR3 runs 15 residues. Germline CDR1 and CDR2: SGDLS and YYNGEE. The CDR3: CASSVTPSSGNTIYF. The CDR3 nucleotides are TGTGCCAGCAGCGTAACACCGAGCTCTGGAAACACCATATATTTT.

This rearrangement joins TRBV5-5 to TRBJ2-7; weak D call: TRBD1 (7 bases). Trimming took off 1 base at V and 4 bases at J, with 12 bases between the two ends. The CDR3 length is 14 residues. Germline-derived CDR1 and CDR2 are SGHKS and YYEKEE (reference sequence). The CDR3 nucleotides are TGTGCCAGCAGCTTGTTGCAGGGGGGATACGAGCAGTACTTC. It codes for CASSLLQGGYEQYF.

This sequence joins TRBV7-6 and TRBJ2-1; D is unresolved. Trimming removed 4 bases at V and 5 bases at J, with 6 bases between. The CDR3 spans 12 residues. The germline CDR1 and CDR2 sequences are SGHVS and FNYEAQ. The CDR3 region is CASSSDHNEQFF. The CDR3 region has the DNA TGTGCCAGCAGCTCGGACCACAATGAGCAGTTCTTC. Combining the CDR3 with reference TRBV7-6 and TRBJ2-1 gives the whole variable domain GAGVSQSPRYKVTKRGQDVALRCDPISGHVSLYWYRQALGQGPEFLTYFNYEAQQDKSGLPNDRFSAERPEGSISTLTIQRTEQRDSAMYRCASSSDHNEQFFGPGTRLTVL.

The V gene is TRBV27, the J gene TRBJ2-1; 7 bases match TRBD2. The V segment lost 2 bases and the J segment 0 bases; nucleotides outside the gene matches: 7. Germline lookup yields CDR1 MNHEY and CDR2 SMNVEV (reference sequence). The CDR3 loop spans 17 amino acids. The CDR3: CASSLGPRGGSYNEQFF. DNA of the CDR3: TGTGCCAGCAGTTTAGGTCCTCGCGGGGGCTCCTACAATGAGCAGTTCTTC.

V is TRBV27 and J is TRBJ2-7; 7 bases match TRBD1. The germline CDR1 and CDR2 sequences are MNHEY and SMNVEV (reference sequence). The length of the CDR3 is 15 residues. The junction had 7 bases not matched to a gene; V was cut back by 5 bases and J by 0 bases. The CDR3 reads CASSINRGFSYEQYF. CDR3 in DNA: TGTGCCAGCAGTATTAACAGGGGATTCTCCTACGAGCAGTACTTC.

The rearrangement uses TRBV2 and TRBJ2-3, with TRBD2 identical over 13 bases. The CDR3 length is 15 residues. J lost 7 bases, V lost 5 bases, and 6 bases had no gene match. CDR1 is SNHLY and CDR2 is FYNNEI in the germline V gene. The CDR3 loop reads CASSPLAGGENTQYF. CDR3 bases: TGTGCCAGCAGTCCACTAGCGGGAGGGGAAAATACGCAGTATTTT.

J is TRBJ1-2 and V is TRBV4-1; D gene uncertain. The CDR3 is 13 residues long. Trimming cost V 1 base and J 4 bases, with 7 bases left between them. Germline V gene data show CDR1 as MGHRA and CDR2 as YSYEKL. CDR3 sequence reads: CASSQVEFYGYTF. The CDR3, as DNA: TGCGCCAGCAGCCAAGTAGAGTTCTATGGCTACACCTTC.

J is TRBJ1-2 and V is TRBV7-9; a possible D gene is TRBD1 (6 bases). The CDR3 extends over 13 amino acids. Germline V lookup: CDR1 SEHNR, CDR2 FQNEAQ (reference sequence). V was trimmed by 1 base and J by 9 bases, leaving 12 bases between them. The DNA for the CDR3 is TGTGCCAGCAGCTTAGGACAGGTCGTTAGCTACACCTTC. Its protein product is CASSLGQVVSYTF.

This clone is a singleton in its sample. The chain links TRBV5-6 to TRBJ1-2; D remains unclear. CDR3 length: 12 amino acids. Germline V gene sequence: CDR1 SGHDT, CDR2 YYEEEE. The V end lost 3 bases, the J end lost 4 bases, and 7 bases lay between the germline ends. Written as DNA, the CDR3 is TGTGCCAGCAGCTCACAGCGCTATGGCTACACCTTC. Amino acids: CASSSQRYGYTF.

The chain employs TRBV27 and TRBJ2-7; TRBD1 agrees at 9 bases. J lost 6 bases, V lost 1 base, and 10 bases had no gene match. The germline V gene encodes CDR1 MNHEY and CDR2 SMNVEV (reference sequence). The CDR3 is made up of 16 amino acids. The CDR3 region is CASSLYGQGLLIEQYF. The CDR3 DNA reads as TGTGCCAGCAGTTTATATGGACAGGGGTTATTAATCGAGCAGTACTTC.

The chain employs TRBV27 and TRBJ1-1; 7 nucleotides agree with TRBD1. This CDR3 spans 15 amino acids. Looked up from germline, CDR1 is MNHEY and CDR2 is SMNVEV (reference sequence). Unmatched junction bases numbered 13, after V lost 6 bases and J lost 6 bases. This CDR3 is CASRRRDTGASEAFF. As DNA, the CDR3 is TGTGCCAGCAGACGAAGGGACACAGGGGCTTCTGAAGCTTTCTTT.

The chain recombines TRBV4-3 with TRBJ2-1; no reliable D call. Germline lookup yields CDR1 LGHNA and CDR2 YSLEER. Deletions cut 0 bases from V and 5 bases from J, with 14 bases between. CDR3 length equals 16 residues. The CDR3 spells CASSQEGLVEDNEQFF. DNA for the CDR3: TGCGCCAGCAGCCAAGAGGGCCTAGTGGAAGACAATGAGCAGTTCTTC.

The V call is TRBV25-1, the J call TRBJ2-5, with D uncertain. Germline V CDR1 and CDR2: MGHDK, SYGVNS. The CDR3 runs 14 residues. V was pared by 2 bases and J by 2 bases, with 9 bases between. The CDR3 DNA sequence: TGTGCCAGCAGTGAACCCCAACTACAAGAGACCCAGTACTTC. Translating gives CASSEPQLQETQYF. The whole variable domain, filled in from reference TRBV25-1 and TRBJ2-5, reads EADIYQTPRYLVIGTGKKITLECSQTMGHDKMYWYQQDPGMELHLIHYSYGVNSTEKGDLSSESTVSRIRTEHFPLTLESARPSHTSQYLCASSEPQLQETQYFGPGTRLLVL.

V usage is TRBV9 and J usage is TRBJ2-1, with 7 bases lining up with TRBD2. Germline-derived CDR1 and CDR2 are SGDLS and YYNGEE. V shed 0 bases and J 3 bases; nucleotides not matched to a gene: 3. This CDR3 region has 15 residues. CDR3 protein: CASSVEGGLYNEQFF. CDR3 sequence (DNA): TGTGCCAGCAGCGTAGAGGGAGGGCTCTACAATGAGCAGTTCTTC.

The chain recombines TRBV27 with TRBJ2-6; D gene uncertain. This CDR3 is 15 amino acids long. Germline values: CDR1 MNHEY, CDR2 SMNVEV (reference sequence). V was cut by 1 base and J by 0 bases, with 4 bases left in between. The CDR3 coding sequence is TGTGCCAGCAGTTTATACGTCTCTGGGGCCAACGTCCTGACTTTC. This encodes CASSLYVSGANVLTF. Drawing the rest from reference TRBV27 and TRBJ2-6, the complete variable domain is EAQVTQNPRYLITVTGKKLTVTCSQNMNHEYMSWYRQDPGLGLRQIYYSMNVEVTDKGDVPEGYKVSRKEKRNFPLILESPSPNQTSLYFCASSLYVSGANVLTFGAGSRLTVL.

The rearrangement links TRBV2 to TRBJ2-7, with no clear D. This CDR3 region has 12 residues. Germline CDR1 and CDR2: SNHLY and FYNNEI. Deletions cut 6 bases from V and 2 bases from J, with 8 bases between. CDR3 nucleotide sequence: TGTGCCAGCAGGGGATCGCCCTACGAGCAGTACTTC. Amino acid sequence: CASRGSPYEQYF.

The sample holds one count of this clone. The J gene is TRBJ2-7, the V gene TRBV15; unclear D gene. The V gene's germline CDR1 is LNHNV and CDR2 YYDKDF (reference sequence). V lost 0 bases and J lost 3, with 6 bases in between. The CDR3 has 13 residues. The CDR3 nucleotides read TGTGCCACCAGCAGAGACAGGTACTACGAGCAGTACTTC. Translation gives CATSRDRYYEQYF.

Remarks on this clone: The same CDR3 arises from other DNA sequences in this sample as well. The gene calls are TRBV19 and TRBJ2-7; D uncertain. This CDR3 is built from 14 residues. Between the trimmed V and J ends, which lost 0 bases and 2 bases, there was a span of 8 bases. Per the germline V gene, CDR1 is LNHDA and CDR2 is SQIVND (reference sequence). CDR3 in DNA: TGTGCCAGTAGTATAGATGCCGAAACCTACGAGCAGTACTTC. The encoded protein is CASSIDAETYEQYF.